The T cell receptor beta chain described here comes from a study of neurological immune-mediated disorders. This clonotype is deemed medium-sized (0.01 to 0.1%). Its antigen is unidentified. For the unsorted libraries, 2 million PBMCs stored at -80 C served as input. Study-wide points: Sharing of CDR3 amino acid sequences among expanded clones across subjects was absent, suggesting private repertoires in all groups.

The cDNA was generated by 5'RACE with 10-nucleotide random UMIs. Using its own MiXCR run on the 5' RACE reads, TCRdb lists one record per CDR3 protein. The data show about 18,000 distinct CDR3 sequences, around 28% seen once. Germline values: CDR1 SGHTA, CDR2 FQGNSA. Trimming left V 1 base short and J 5 bases short, with 9 bases between. The length of the CDR3 is 14 residues. This TCR was recovered from a man aged 45-60 years with HTLV-1-associated myelopathy (HAM/TSP). The rearrangement uses TRBV7-2 and TRBJ2-4; D not resolved. Material for sequencing was PBMCs. The CDR3 spells CASSLGSNQNIQYF. CDR3 coding DNA: TGTGCCAGCAGCTTAGGTAGCAACCAAAACATTCAGTACTTC.